This T cell receptor (beta chain) is from a study of blood T cell repertoires in COVID-19. Overall study: Samples came from the United States, Italy and Spain, spanning acute and convalescent COVID-19. Nucleic acid was either cDNA or gDNA, and it came from T cells, B-cell-depleted T cells, or PBMCs.

The table came from immunoSEQ multiplex PCR; TCRdb's copy has only in-frame clones and leaves some out. This sample has about 120,000 clones; 76% occur once, and the top ten carry about 4.1%. The CDR3 sequence is 16 residues long. The germline V and J ends were trimmed by 3 bases and 1 base, with 18 bases remaining between them. Per germline, CDR1 DFQATT and CDR2 SNEGSKA (reference sequence). Material for sequencing was peripheral blood. The V call is TRBV20-1, the J call TRBJ1-1; D might be TRBD1 (5 bases). The clonotype was recovered from a woman of 80 years or more with acute or convalescent COVID-19. The DNA of the CDR3 is TGCAGTGCTAGTCCGGGGGGGGGAAGGAGGAACACTGAAGCTTTCTTT. Encoded protein: CSASPGGGRRNTEAFF.